This T cell receptor beta chain was identified during a study of T-cell reconstitution after alpha-beta-depleted transplantation in children. Preparing the TCRbeta library involved the use of unique molecular identifiers. TCRdb recomputed calls from the PCR reads with MiXCR, one row per CDR3 protein. Among some 500,000 distinct CDR3 sequences, roughly 18% were seen once, and the ten largest hold approximately 3%. This clonotype was observed a few times. The V gene's germline CDR1 is SGHRS and CDR2 YFSETQ. V lost 4 bases and J lost 0, with 20 bases in between. The CDR3 has 17 residues. This clonotype was obtained from a human donor who donated a stem cell graft to a child with acute lymphoblastic leukemia. The sample here was PBMCs from the stem cell graft donor, taken from the stem cell graft. The chain couples TRBV5-1 to TRBJ2-7; possibly TRBD2 for D (5 bases). This CDR3 is CASSPEGPGSLSYEQYF. CDR3 DNA: TGCGCCAGCAGCCCGGAAGGTCCGGGGAGCCTCTCCTACGAGCAGTACTTC.